A single sample gave rise to the 23 T cell receptor beta chains below, sequenced in a study of shared clonotypes between healthy human individuals. Sequenced by immunoSEQ multiplex PCR; TCRdb stores in-frame clones only, minus some. The sample holds over a million clones, approximately 80% seen once. Sequenced input: memory CD4+ T cells from PBMCs. Subset in this sample: CD45RA-negative fraction. The receptors originated from a man aged 18 to 29 in good health. Some clones in this sample may be carry-over from other donors' samples.

The sample holds one count of this clone. V is TRBV14 and J is TRBJ1-1, with D uncertain. The CDR3 extends over 15 amino acids. The V and J ends lost 1 base and 1 base respectively, with 10 bases between them. In germline, CDR1 is SGHDN, CDR2 FVKESK. The CDR3 DNA is TGTGCCAGCAGCCAAGGATATCCGGAGAACACTGAAGCTTTCTTT. This gives the protein CASSQGYPENTEAFF. Supplemented by reference TRBV14 and TRBJ1-1, the full variable domain reads EAGVTQFPSHSVIEKGQTVTLRCDPISGHDNLYWYRRVMGKEIKFLLHFVKESKQDESGMPNNRFLAERTGGTYSTLKVQPAELEDSGVYFCASSQGYPENTEAFFGQGTRLTVV.

The chain links TRBV7-2 to TRBJ1-2; TRBD1 agrees at 7 bases. From germline, CDR1 is SGHTA and CDR2 FQGNSA. The length of the CDR3 is 15 residues. The trim removed 3 bases at V and 2 bases at J, leaving 6 bases unmatched. Here the CDR3 reads CASSFAGQRNYGYTF. In DNA form, the CDR3 reads TGTGCCAGCAGCTTCGCGGGACAGAGAAACTATGGCTACACCTTC.

About this clone: This specimen includes other DNA sequences encoding the same CDR3. The chain couples TRBV7-2 to TRBJ2-7; no clear D gene. CDR3 length: 12 amino acids. CDR1 is SGHTA and CDR2 is FQGNSA in the germline V gene. V lost 3 bases, J lost 3 bases, and 6 bases lay in between. DNA for the CDR3: TGTGCCAGCAGCTTGCAAGGCTACGAGCAGTACTTC. It specifies CASSLQGYEQYF. The full variable domain, its missing parts supplied by reference TRBV7-2 and TRBJ2-7, is GAGVSQSPSNKVTEKGKDVELRCDPISGHTALYWYRQSLGQGLEFLIYFQGNSAPDKSGLPSDRFSAERTGGSVSTLTIQRTQQEDSAVYLCASSLQGYEQYFGPGTRLTVT.

This clone was recorded a few times. The chain couples TRBV6-4 to TRBJ1-1; D unclear. The CDR3 has 15 residues. Germline values: CDR1 MRHNA, CDR2 SNTAGT. Trimming removed 3 bases from V and 2 bases from J, with 13 bases in between. The DNA of the CDR3 is TGTGCCAGCAGTGATCGAAGGCCTTCCAACACTGAAGCTTTCTTT. Amino acid sequence: CASSDRRPSNTEAFF.

J is TRBJ1-6 and V is TRBV30; no firm D call. CDR3 size: 13 residues. Germline CDR1 is GTSNPN and CDR2 is SVGIG (reference sequence). Trimming left V 3 bases short and J 7 bases short, with 10 bases between. The chain's CDR3 is CAWRGGGNSPLHF. The CDR3 DNA sequence: TGTGCCTGGAGGGGCGGCGGGAATTCACCCCTCCACTTT.

V usage is TRBV2 and J usage is TRBJ1-5; D call uncertain. Trimming left V 3 bases short and J 4 bases short, with 10 bases between. The CDR3 extends over 14 amino acids. Germline CDR1 reads SNHLY; CDR2 reads FYNNEI. CDR3: CASSDRQKNQPQHF. The CDR3 DNA reads TGTGCCAGCAGTGACAGGCAGAAGAATCAGCCCCAGCATTTT.

This clone was counted a few times. DNA for the CDR3: TGTGCCAGCAGCTTTAATACAGGGGTCCCAAGGGAGGATGAAAAACTGTTTTTT. Translating gives CASSFNTGVPREDEKLFF. The chain uses TRBV5-6 and TRBJ1-4, with 7 bases fitting TRBD1. Unmatched junction bases numbered 16, after V lost 2 bases and J lost 6 bases. Germline CDR1 SGHDT, CDR2 YYEEEE. CDR3 length: 18 amino acids.

V gene TRBV2 combines with J gene TRBJ1-1; D unresolved. Germline loops: CDR1 SNHLY, CDR2 FYNNEI. This CDR3 has 13 residues. V lost 8 bases and J 4 bases, leaving 14 bases between the germline ends. The CDR3 loop reads CASRFGDGTEAFF. The CDR3 nucleotides read TGTGCCAGCCGGTTTGGGGATGGCACTGAAGCTTTCTTT. Based on the CDR3 plus reference TRBV2 and TRBJ1-1, the full variable domain is EPEVTQTPSHQVTQMGQEVILRCVPISNHLYFYWYRQILGQKVEFLVSFYNNEISEKSEIFDDQFSVERPDGSNFTLKIRSTKLEDSAMYFCASRFGDGTEAFFGQGTRLTVV.

This clone was seen only once. The CDR3 nucleotides are TGTGCCAGCAGCCAAGTACAGGGACGACAGCCCCAGCATTTT. This translates into CASSQVQGRQPQHF. V is TRBV4-2 and J is TRBJ1-5, with a weak D call TRBD1 (6 bases). There are 14 residues in the CDR3. Trimming cost V 1 base and J 7 bases, with 11 bases left between them. CDR1 and CDR2 (germline): LGHNA, YNFKEQ.

This clone was detected a few times. This chain links TRBV2 with TRBJ1-5; no reliable D call. The CDR3 has 12 amino acids. Trimming shortened V by 7 bases and J by 7 bases, and 11 bases separated the two germline ends. Per germline, CDR1 SNHLY and CDR2 FYNNEI. This chain's CDR3 is CASTVTGQPQHF. CDR3 DNA: TGTGCCAGCACGGTAACGGGACAGCCCCAGCATTTT.

The chain joins TRBV5-4 to TRBJ2-1; D is unclear. Trimming shortened V by 2 bases and J by 6 bases, and 9 bases separated the two germline ends. Germline values: CDR1 SGHNT, CDR2 YYREEE (reference sequence). The CDR3 covers 13 residues. The CDR3 coding sequence is TGTGCCAGCAGCTTCTATGGATCCAATGAGCAGTTCTTC. It translates to CASSFYGSNEQFF.

The V call is TRBV2, the J call TRBJ1-2; D remains unclear. Germline assignment: CDR1 SNHLY and CDR2 FYNNEI. V lost 4 bases, J lost 5 bases, and 11 bases lay in between. CDR3 length: 13 residues. DNA for the CDR3: TGTGCCAGCAGTGCAGAAAGTCGGTATGGCTACACCTTC. Its translation: CASSAESRYGYTF. Drawing the rest from reference TRBV2 and TRBJ1-2, the complete variable domain is EPEVTQTPSHQVTQMGQEVILRCVPISNHLYFYWYRQILGQKVEFLVSFYNNEISEKSEIFDDQFSVERPDGSNFTLKIRSTKLEDSAMYFCASSAESRYGYTFGSGTRLTVV.

This clone was counted only a few times. V usage is TRBV5-4 and J usage is TRBJ2-3, with 12 bases that match TRBD2. CDR3 length: 18 residues. V shed 0 bases and J 0 bases; nucleotides not matched to a gene: 5. Germline CDR1 reads SGHNT; CDR2 reads YYREEE (reference sequence). CDR3 loop: CASSLEGLAGASTDTQYF. The CDR3 DNA sequence: TGTGCCAGCAGCTTGGAGGGACTAGCGGGTGCTAGCACAGATACGCAGTATTTT. Full variable domain (outside the CDR3, taken from reference TRBV5-4 and TRBJ2-3): ETGVTQSPTHLIKTRGQQVTLRCSSQSGHNTVSWYQQALGQGPQFIFQYYREEENGRGNFPPRFSGLQFPNYSSELNVNALELDDSALYLCASSLEGLAGASTDTQYFGPGTRLTVL.

V is TRBV27 and J is TRBJ2-7; 10 bases align to TRBD2. The CDR3 length is 15 residues. Germline V gene sequence: CDR1 MNHEY, CDR2 SMNVEV (reference sequence). Trimming at V came to 0 bases and at J to 6 bases, leaving 5 bases not matched to a gene. CDR3 coding DNA: TGTGCCAGCAGTTTATCCCGGCTAGCGGGAGTCGAGCAGTACTTC. It yields the protein CASSLSRLAGVEQYF.

This sequence joins TRBV9 and TRBJ1-2; 7 positions match TRBD1. V was clipped by 8 bases and J by 7 bases; unmatched bases: 11. From germline, CDR1 is SGDLS and CDR2 YYNGEE. The CDR3 sequence is 13 residues long. The DNA for the CDR3 is TGTGCCAGTGACCCTACAGGGGTATCTGGCTACACCTTC. It yields the protein CASDPTGVSGYTF.

The genes are TRBV6-1 and TRBJ1-2; 8 bases map to TRBD1. Germline assignment: CDR1 MNHNS and CDR2 SASEGT. This CDR3 contains 15 residues. V trimming: 7 bases; J trimming: 3 bases; junction bases outside the gene matches: 10. In DNA form, the CDR3 reads TGTGCCAGCAACCAGGCCAGGGGGCTTGACTATGGCTACACCTTC. Translation gives CASNQARGLDYGYTF.

The chain combines TRBV19 with TRBJ2-1, with TRBD2 identical over 13 bases. CDR1 and CDR2 from the germline V gene are LNHDA and SQIVND (reference sequence). This CDR3 is 19 amino acids long. V lost 7 bases to trimming and J lost 2 bases; unmatched junction nucleotides: 14. This chain's CDR3 is CASNVLVLAGGMPYNEQFF. The CDR3 DNA reads TGTGCCAGTAACGTTTTAGTACTAGCGGGAGGGATGCCCTACAATGAGCAGTTCTTC.

This rearrangement joins TRBV11-2 to TRBJ2-7; D unresolved. The germline gives CDR1 SGHAT, CDR2 FQNNGV. V was shortened by 0 bases and J by 4 bases, with 4 bases between the two germline ends. The CDR3 runs to 12 residues. CDR3 protein: CASSLEVYEQYF. CDR3 in DNA: TGTGCCAGCAGCTTAGAAGTATACGAGCAGTACTTC.

The chain carries TRBV2 and TRBJ2-7; 8 bases line up with TRBD1. The CDR3 spans 13 residues. V was pared by 5 bases and J by 6 bases, with 6 bases of the junction left unmatched. Germline loops: CDR1 SNHLY, CDR2 FYNNEI. CDR3 nucleotides: TGTGCCAGCAGTTACGACAGGGGAGGCGAGCAGTACTTC. It is translated as CASSYDRGGEQYF.

Points on this clone: At the DNA level, this CDR3 is encoded by other sequences in the same sample as well. V is TRBV7-8 and J is TRBJ2-5; D is unclear. The V end lost 0 bases, the J end lost 5 bases, and 4 bases lay between the germline ends. This CDR3 spans 12 amino acids. The germline V gene has CDR1 SGHVS and CDR2 FQNEAQ. In nucleotides, the CDR3 is TGTGCCAGCAGCTTAGCGCCGGAGACCCAGTACTTC. Encoded protein: CASSLAPETQYF.

In this sample, this clone turned up once. This chain connects TRBV28 to TRBJ2-3; 9 nucleotides agree with TRBD2. This CDR3 is built from 17 residues. V shed 1 base and J 5 bases; nucleotides not matched to a gene: 10. Germline lookup yields CDR1 MDHEN and CDR2 SYDVKM. As DNA, the CDR3 is TGTGCCAGCAGTTTATCCCTCGGGGCGGGAGGGCGAGATACGCAGTATTTT. The encoded protein is CASSLSLGAGGRDTQYF.

The genes are TRBV5-6 and TRBJ2-1; D remains unclear. Germline V lookup: CDR1 SGHDT, CDR2 YYEEEE. V lost 2 bases and J lost 6, with 6 bases in between. CDR3 length: 12 amino acids. CDR3 residues: CASSFIFNEQFF. CDR3 DNA: TGTGCCAGCAGCTTCATCTTCAATGAGCAGTTCTTC.

The table lists this clone with a few counts. CDR3 DNA: TGTGCAGCGGGGCCCGGGAGCAATCAGCCCCAGCATTTT. Encoded protein: CAAGPGSNQPQHF. The rearrangement uses TRBV6-1 and TRBJ1-5, with a possible D match to TRBD1 (5 bases). Germline V gives CDR1 MNHNS, CDR2 SASEGT. This CDR3 region has 13 residues.